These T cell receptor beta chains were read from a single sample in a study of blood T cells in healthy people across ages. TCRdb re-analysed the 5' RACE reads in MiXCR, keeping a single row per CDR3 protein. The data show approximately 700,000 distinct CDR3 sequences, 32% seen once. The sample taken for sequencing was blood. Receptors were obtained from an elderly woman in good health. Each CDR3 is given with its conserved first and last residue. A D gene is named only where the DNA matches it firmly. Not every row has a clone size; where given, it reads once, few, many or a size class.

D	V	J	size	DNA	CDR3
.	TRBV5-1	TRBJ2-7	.	TGCGCCGGCAGCTTTCTTACTTCCGAGCAGTACTTC	CAGSFLTSEQYF
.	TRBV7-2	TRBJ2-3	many	TGTGCCAGCAGCGCCTCGGGCCAGTCGACAGATACGCAGTATTTT	CASSASGQSTDTQYF
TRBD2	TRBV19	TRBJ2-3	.	TGTGCCAGTAGTTGGACTAGCGGGGGGCGCACAGATACGCAGTATTTT	CASSWTSGGRTDTQYF
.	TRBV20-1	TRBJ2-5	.	TGCAGTGCTAACACACTTGGGACTCACCAAGAGACCCAGTACTTC	CSANTLGTHQETQYF
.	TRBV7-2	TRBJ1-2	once	TGTGTCAGCAGCTCCACCGGCCCTGAGGGAGGGTATGGCTACACCTTC	CVSSSTGPEGGYGYTF
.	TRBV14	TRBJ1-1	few	TGTGCCAGCAGCCAAAGGCGGACGGGTAACACTGAAGCTTTCTTT	CASSQRRTGNTEAFF
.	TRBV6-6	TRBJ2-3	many	TGTGCCAGCAGTCCTGTTTCGGTCGAGGCGCAGTATTTT	CASSPVSVEAQYF
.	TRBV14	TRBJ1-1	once	TGTGCCAGCAGCCAAGAAGCGGGCAGTTGGACTGAAGCTTTCTTT	CASSQEAGSWTEAFF
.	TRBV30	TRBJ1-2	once	TGTGCCTGGAGCCTTCAGGGAGATGGCTACACCTTC	CAWSLQGDGYTF
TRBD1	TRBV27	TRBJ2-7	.	TGTGCCAGCAGCTTTCTCCCGGGACAGGGATTCTACGAGCAGTACTTC	CASSFLPGQGFYEQYF
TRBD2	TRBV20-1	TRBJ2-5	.	TGCAGTGCGGCGCGGGGGGGAACACAAGAGACCCAGTACTTC	CSAARGGTQETQYF
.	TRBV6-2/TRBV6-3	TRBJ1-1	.	TGTGCCAGCAGTCCACCCCTCCCTGAAGCTTTCTTT	CASSPPLPEAFF
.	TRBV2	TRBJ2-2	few	TGTGCCAGCAGTGAGGAGGACAGCATGAACACCGGGGAGCTGTTTTTT	CASSEEDSMNTGELFF
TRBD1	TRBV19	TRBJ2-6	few	TGTGCCAGTAGTATTTCCGACAGGGGCCGCCCCTCTGGGGCCAACGTCCTGACTTTC	CASSISDRGRPSGANVLTF
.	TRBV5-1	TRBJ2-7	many	TGCGCCAGCACCAGAACGACGGGCTCCTACGAGCAGTACTTC	CASTRTTGSYEQYF
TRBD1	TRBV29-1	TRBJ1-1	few	TGCAGCGTGACCACCGGGACAGGGAACACTGAAGCTTTCTTT	CSVTTGTGNTEAFF
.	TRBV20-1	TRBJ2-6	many	TGCAGTGCCTACGGGGCCAACGTCCTGACTTTC	CSAYGANVLTF
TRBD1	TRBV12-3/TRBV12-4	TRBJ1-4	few	TGTGCCAGCAGTAAAGCGGGACAGGTCTTGAATGAAAAACGGTTTTTT	CASSKAGQVLNEKRFF
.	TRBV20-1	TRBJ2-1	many	TGCAGTGCTCGCGAGTACAATGAGCAGTTCTTC	CSAREYNEQFF
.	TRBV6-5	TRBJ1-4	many	TGTGCCAGCAGTGAGACCCCCGGATCTGAAAAACTGTTTTTT	CASSETPGSEKLFF
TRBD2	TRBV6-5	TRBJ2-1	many	TGTGCCAGCAGGGCCCCGACTAGCGGGGGCTGGAATGAGCAGTTCTTC	CASRAPTSGGWNEQFF
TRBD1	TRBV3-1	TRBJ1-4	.	TGTGCCAGCAGCCAAGATCGGACAGGTAGAGGAAAACTGTTTTTT	CASSQDRTGRGKLFF
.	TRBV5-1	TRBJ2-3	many	TGCGCCAGCAGCCCGGTCCTCACAGATACGCAGTATTTT	CASSPVLTDTQYF
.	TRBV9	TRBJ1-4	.	TGTGCCAGCAGCGTGGATCCTACAACTAATGAAAAACTGTTTTTT	CASSVDPTTNEKLFF
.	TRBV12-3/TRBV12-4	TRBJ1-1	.	TGTGCCAGCAGTTTAGCGGTTGAAGCTTTCTTT	CASSLAVEAFF
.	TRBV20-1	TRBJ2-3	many	TGCAGTGCTAACCCTGATCCCACAGATACGCAGTATTTT	CSANPDPTDTQYF
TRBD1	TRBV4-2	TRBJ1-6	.	TGTGCCAGCAGCCCCGGCAGGGGGAGTTTTCCCGATTCACCCCTCCACTTT	CASSPGRGSFPDSPLHF
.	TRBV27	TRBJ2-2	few	TGTGCCAGCAGTTTATCTGGCTCCGGGGAGCTGTTTTTT	CASSLSGSGELFF
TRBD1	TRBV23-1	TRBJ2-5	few	TGCGCCAGCAGTCAAATCGAGGGGAGAATTGACAGGGGAGACCCCAATGAGCAGTACTTC	CASSQIEGRIDRGDPNEQYF
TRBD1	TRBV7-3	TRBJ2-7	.	TGTGCCAGCAGCAAGAACGGACAGGGACACTACGAGCAGTACTTC	CASSKNGQGHYEQYF
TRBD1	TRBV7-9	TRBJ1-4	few	TGTGCCAGCAGCCGCGGGACAGCCACGGGTGAAAAACTGTTTTTT	CASSRGTATGEKLFF
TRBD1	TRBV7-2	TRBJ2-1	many	TGTGCCAGCAGCGCGGCGGGACAGGGCTACAATGAGCAGTTCTTC	CASSAAGQGYNEQFF
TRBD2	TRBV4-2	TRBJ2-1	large	TGCGCCAGCAGCCAAGGCCTAGCGGGGAGTGAGCAGTTCTTC	CASSQGLAGSEQFF
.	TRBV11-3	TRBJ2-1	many	TGTGCCAGCAGTGCGGGGAATAAGCTAGATGAGCAGTTCTTC	CASSAGNKLDEQFF
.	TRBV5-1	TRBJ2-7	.	TGCGCCAGCAGACCCATCGCAGGGGTGGGTGAGCAGTACTTC	CASRPIAGVGEQYF
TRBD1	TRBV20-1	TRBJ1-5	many	TGCAGTGCTAGAGATTGGGCCGGAGACAGGGACAATCAGCCCCAGCATTTT	CSARDWAGDRDNQPQHF
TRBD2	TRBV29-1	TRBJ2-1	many	TGCAGCGTTGAAGGAGCTAGCGGGGCTACCTCCTACAATGAGCAGTTCTTC	CSVEGASGATSYNEQFF
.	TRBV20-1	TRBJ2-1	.	TGCAGTGCTGCCTACAATGAGCAGTTCTTC	CSAAYNEQFF
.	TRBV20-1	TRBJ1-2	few	TGCAGTGCTACAAAGACCAACTATGGCTACACCTTC	CSATKTNYGYTF
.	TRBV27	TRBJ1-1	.	TGTGCCAGCAGCGAGGGGACACAGAACACTGAAGCTTTCTTT	CASSEGTQNTEAFF
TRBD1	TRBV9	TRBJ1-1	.	TGTGCCAGCAGCGTAGTTGCCACAGGGGGAGGCGAAGCTTTCTTT	CASSVVATGGGEAFF
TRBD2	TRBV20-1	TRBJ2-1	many	TGCAGTGCTAGACCAGCGGGGCCCGTATACAATGAGCAGTTCTTC	CSARPAGPVYNEQFF
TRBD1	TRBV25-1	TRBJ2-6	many	TGTGCCAGCAGTGATGACAGGGCCGCTGGGGCCAACGTCCTGACTTTC	CASSDDRAAGANVLTF
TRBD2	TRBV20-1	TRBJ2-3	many	TGCAGTGCTAGTAAGCGGGGCCCAGATACGCAGTATTTT	CSASKRGPDTQYF
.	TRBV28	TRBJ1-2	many	TGTGCCAGCAGAAGTCAGGGCGGTGGCTACACCTTC	CASRSQGGGYTF
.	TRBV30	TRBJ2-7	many	TGTGCCTGGAGTGTTTCAGGGGTCTCCTACGAGCAGTACTTC	CAWSVSGVSYEQYF
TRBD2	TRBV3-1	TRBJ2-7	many	TGTGCCAGCAGCCAAGTCCCGGGGGGAAACTCCTACGAGCAGTACTTC	CASSQVPGGNSYEQYF
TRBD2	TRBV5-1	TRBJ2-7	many	TGCGCCAGCAGCTTGGGCTTGGGGGGGGACGAGCAGTACTTC	CASSLGLGGDEQYF
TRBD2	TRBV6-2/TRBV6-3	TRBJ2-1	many	TGTGCCAGCAGTTACCCCGGGACTAGCGGGGATGAGCAGTTCTTC	CASSYPGTSGDEQFF
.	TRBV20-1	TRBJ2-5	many	TGCAGTGCTACTGGGGGGCTCGTAGTAAGGCAAGAGACCCAGTACTTC	CSATGGLVVRQETQYF
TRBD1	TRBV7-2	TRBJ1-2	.	TGTGCCAGCAGCTTAGAACAGGGGTACACCAACTATGGCTACACCTTC	CASSLEQGYTNYGYTF
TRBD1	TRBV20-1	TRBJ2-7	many	TGCAGTGCGGGGGGACAGGGTACACAGCAGTACTTC	CSAGGQGTQQYF
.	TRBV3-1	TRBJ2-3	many	TGTGCCAGCAGCCAAGATAGCGCAGGAGCAGATACGCAGTATTTT	CASSQDSAGADTQYF